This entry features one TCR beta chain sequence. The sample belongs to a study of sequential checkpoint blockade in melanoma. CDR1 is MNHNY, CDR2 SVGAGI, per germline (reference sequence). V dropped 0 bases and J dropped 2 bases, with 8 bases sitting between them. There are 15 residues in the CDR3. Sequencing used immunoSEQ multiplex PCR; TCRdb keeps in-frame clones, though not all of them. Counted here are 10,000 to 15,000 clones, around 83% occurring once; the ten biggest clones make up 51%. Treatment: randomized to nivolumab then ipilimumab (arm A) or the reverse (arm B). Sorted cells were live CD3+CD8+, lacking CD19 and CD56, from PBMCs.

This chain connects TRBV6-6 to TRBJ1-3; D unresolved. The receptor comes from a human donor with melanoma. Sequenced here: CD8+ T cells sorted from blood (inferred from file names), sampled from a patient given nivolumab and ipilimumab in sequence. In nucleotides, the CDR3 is TGTGCCAGCAGTTACTCGAGGCTCCCTGGAAACACCATATATTTT. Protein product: CASSYSRLPGNTIYF.